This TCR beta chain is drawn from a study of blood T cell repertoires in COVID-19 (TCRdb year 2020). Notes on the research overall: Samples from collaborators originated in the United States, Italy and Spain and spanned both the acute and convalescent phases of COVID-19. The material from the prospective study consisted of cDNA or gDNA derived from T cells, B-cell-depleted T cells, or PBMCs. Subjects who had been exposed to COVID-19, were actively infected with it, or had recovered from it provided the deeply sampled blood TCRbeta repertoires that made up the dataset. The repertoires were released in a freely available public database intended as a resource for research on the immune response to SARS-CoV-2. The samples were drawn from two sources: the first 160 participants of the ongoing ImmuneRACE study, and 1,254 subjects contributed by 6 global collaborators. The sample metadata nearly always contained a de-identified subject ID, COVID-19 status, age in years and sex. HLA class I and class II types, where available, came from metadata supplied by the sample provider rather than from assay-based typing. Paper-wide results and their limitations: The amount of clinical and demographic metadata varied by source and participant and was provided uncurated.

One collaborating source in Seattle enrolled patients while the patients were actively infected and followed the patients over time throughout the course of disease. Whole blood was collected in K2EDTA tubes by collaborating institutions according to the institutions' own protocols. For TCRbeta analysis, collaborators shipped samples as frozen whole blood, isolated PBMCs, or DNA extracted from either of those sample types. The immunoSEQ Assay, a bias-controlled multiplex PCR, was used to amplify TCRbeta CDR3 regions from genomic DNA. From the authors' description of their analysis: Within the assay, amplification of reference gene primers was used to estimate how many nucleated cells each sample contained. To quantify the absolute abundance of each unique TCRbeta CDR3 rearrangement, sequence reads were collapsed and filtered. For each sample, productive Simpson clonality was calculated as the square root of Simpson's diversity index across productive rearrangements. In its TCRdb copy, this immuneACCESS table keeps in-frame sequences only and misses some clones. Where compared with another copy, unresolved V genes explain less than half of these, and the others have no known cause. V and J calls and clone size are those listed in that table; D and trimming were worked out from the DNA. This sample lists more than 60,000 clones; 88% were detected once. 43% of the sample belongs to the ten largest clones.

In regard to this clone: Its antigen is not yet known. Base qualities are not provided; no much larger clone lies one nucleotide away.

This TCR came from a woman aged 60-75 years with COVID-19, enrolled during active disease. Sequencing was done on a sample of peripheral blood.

Here is the DNA: TGTGCCAGCAGTTACGAGGAAAACACTGAAGCTTTCTTT. Its coded protein is CASSYEENTEAFF. The chain couples TRBV6-6 to TRBJ1-1, with no reliable assignment of the D segment. Taken from the germline V gene (reference sequence), the CDR1 and CDR2 loops are MNHNY and SVGAGI. V gives up 2 bases and J gives up 2 bases, and the segment between their germline ends measures 6 bases. Measured from the cysteine to the phenylalanine, the CDR3 is 13 residues long. Left in the record is the CDR3 DNA by itself, 39 bases read in frame from the first base.